This TCR beta chain comes out of a study of human T cells and chemical hapten exposure. General study points: Significantly greater numbers of large CDR3 similarity clusters came from expanded TCRs than from controls.

A word on this clonotype: The antigen is not known.

V lost 4 bases, J lost 7 bases, and 18 bases lay in between. This CDR3 has 14 residues. The germline CDR1 and CDR2 sequences are SQVTM and ANQGSEA. Stated time point: patch test 2, 6 weeks after DPC sensitization. Described treatment: therapeutic diphenylcyclopropenone sensitization with weekly scalp DPC. One entry per CDR3 protein results from TCRdb running MiXCR on the RACE reads. The sample includes roughly 84,000 distinct CDR3 sequences, 8.5% to 12% of them seen just once. The clonotype originates from a woman in her 50s with alopecia areata. Some clones in this sample may be carry-over from other donors' samples. The chain combines TRBV29-1 with TRBJ2-3; the D call may be TRBD1 or TRBD2 (5 bases each). The input for sequencing was whole blood, taken in connection with sensitization to the hapten diphenylcyclopropenone (DPC). This CDR3 reads CSVVGEGRTYTQYF. The CDR3 bases are TGCAGCGTTGTCGGCGAGGGGAGAACTTATACGCAGTATTTT.